What follows are 13 T cell receptor beta chains derived from one specimen sequenced in a study of PD-L1 blockade in urothelial cancer. Produced via immunoSEQ multiplex PCR; TCRdb's table is partial and in-frame only. The sample records 50,000 to 60,000 clones, 70% to 90% being singletons. The time point: peripheral blood 6 weeks after treatment start. This specimen consisted of PBMCs, obtained around atezolizumab (anti-PD-L1) treatment. Receptors originate from a man aged 55 to 70 with urothelial cancer.

The genes are TRBV6-5 and TRBJ2-2; a weak D match, TRBD1 (6 bases). Trimming stripped 6 bases from V and 4 bases from J, with 15 bases between. The CDR3 is 15 residues long. Germline V lookup: CDR1 MNHEY, CDR2 SVGAGI. The CDR3 nucleotides are TGTGCCAGCAGCCCGGGACACTACATCACCGGGGAGCTGTTTTTT. This translates into CASSPGHYITGELFF.

The J gene is TRBJ2-7, the V gene TRBV9; possibly TRBD1 for D (6 bases). Germline V gene data show CDR1 as SGDLS and CDR2 as YYNGEE. The ends were cut back, 4 bases at V and 0 bases at J, with 11 bases in the middle. The CDR3 covers 14 residues. CDR3 amino acids: CASSFATGSYEQYF. CDR3 sequence (DNA): TGTGCCAGCAGCTTCGCGACAGGCTCCTACGAGCAGTACTTC.

The V gene is TRBV4-2, the J gene TRBJ2-3; D call uncertain. Germline-derived CDR1 and CDR2 are LGHNA and YNFKEQ. Trimming shortened V by 0 bases and J by 0 bases, and 16 bases separated the two germline ends. The CDR3 covers 18 residues. The CDR3, as DNA: TGTGCCAGCAGCCAAGATCTCGGAACTACCACTAGCACAGATACGCAGTATTTT. It codes for CASSQDLGTTTSTDTQYF.

V and J are TRBV18 and TRBJ2-7; 9 nucleotides line up with TRBD1. Germline assignment: CDR1 KGHSH and CDR2 LQKENI. The CDR3 totals 14 residues. The J segment lost 3 bases and the V segment lost 3 bases, leaving 3 bases of the junction unmatched. CDR3 coding DNA: TGTGCCAGCTCACCTGGGACAGGGCTCTACGAGCAGTACTTC. This translates into CASSPGTGLYEQYF.

CDR3 coding DNA: TGCAGTGCTAGACCAGGGCTGGGGGCTTTCTTT. Protein sequence: CSARPGLGAFF. The chain is built from TRBV20-1 and TRBJ1-1, with D possibly matching TRBD1 (5 bases). The germline CDR1 and CDR2 sequences are DFQATT and SNEGSKA (reference sequence). This CDR3 is 11 amino acids long. Trimming removed 2 bases from V and 11 bases from J, with 12 bases in between.

The gene calls are TRBV7-2 and TRBJ2-3; maybe TRBD2 (5 bases). Looked up from germline, CDR1 is SGHTA and CDR2 is FQGNSA. CDR3 size: 14 residues. V was trimmed by 5 bases and J by 1 base, leaving 10 bases between them. This chain's CDR3 is CASSDAGGTDTQYF. DNA for the CDR3: TGTGCCAGCAGCGACGCCGGGGGCACAGATACGCAGTATTTT.

This sequence joins TRBV5-4 and TRBJ1-4; 7 positions match TRBD1. V trimming: 9 bases; J trimming: 4 bases; junction bases outside the gene matches: 15. CDR3 length: 16 residues. The germline V gene has CDR1 SGHNT and CDR2 YYREEE (reference sequence). CDR3 region: CATQERRQGLNEKLFF. CDR3 DNA: TGTGCCACGCAAGAACGAAGACAGGGACTTAATGAAAAACTGTTTTTT.

This clone showed up just a few times. The genes are TRBV12-5 and TRBJ2-4, with 10 bases matching TRBD1. The CDR3 contains 14 residues. The germline V gene has CDR1 LGHNT and CDR2 FRNRAP. V shed 7 bases and J 6 bases; nucleotides not matched to a gene: 6. This chain's CDR3 is CASARQGAGNIQYF. The CDR3 DNA follows: TGTGCTAGTGCTCGACAGGGGGCAGGAAACATTCAGTACTTC. Together with reference TRBV12-5 and TRBJ2-4, the CDR3 gives the full variable domain: DARVTQTPRHKVTEMGQEVTMRCQPILGHNTVFWYRQTMMQGLELLAYFRNRAPLDDSGMPKDRFSAEMPDATLATLKIQPSEPRDSAVYFCASARQGAGNIQYFGAGTRLSVL.

The CDR3 nucleotides read TGTGCCAGCAGTTACGGGCAGCTGAACACTGAAGCTTTCTTT. Translating it yields CASSYGQLNTEAFF. J is TRBJ1-1 and V is TRBV6-5; D remains ambiguous. This CDR3 region has 14 residues. Trimming removed 2 bases from V and 0 bases from J, with 7 bases in between. Germline V gene lookup returns CDR1 MNHEY and CDR2 SVGAGI.

In nucleotides, the CDR3 is TGTGCCAGCAGCCCGCGGCCCAGGATTCAAAGGAGGGCCCAGTACTTC. Its translation is CASSPRPRIQRRAQYF. This chain links TRBV7-2 with TRBJ2-5; D may be TRBD2 (6 bases). Germline V CDR1 and CDR2: SGHTA, FQGNSA. With 5 bases removed from V and 9 bases from J, the gap between germline ends came to 25 bases. CDR3 length: 16 residues.

As DNA, the CDR3 is TGCGCCAGCAGCTCCTCAGAGAACACTGAAGCTTTCTTT. Its translation is CASSSSENTEAFF. The chain combines TRBV5-1 with TRBJ1-1; D is unclear. Germline V lookup: CDR1 SGHRS, CDR2 YFSETQ. V lost 3 bases and J 1 base, leaving 7 bases between the germline ends. This CDR3 spans 13 amino acids. Filled out from reference TRBV5-1 and TRBJ1-1, the complete variable domain reads KAGVTQTPRYLIKTRGQQVTLSCSPISGHRSVSWYQQTPGQGLQFLFEYFSETQRNKGNFPGRFSGRQFSNSRSEMNVSTLELGDSALYLCASSSSENTEAFFGQGTRLTVV.

The chain recombines TRBV5-1 with TRBJ2-3, with 8 bases identical to TRBD2. Germline CDR1 SGHRS, CDR2 YFSETQ. The ends lost 4 bases at V and 1 base at J; junction bases unmatched: 5. The CDR3 is 15 residues long. The CDR3 spells CASSQAGVRTDTQYF. CDR3 nucleotide sequence: TGCGCCAGCAGCCAAGCGGGGGTGCGCACAGATACGCAGTATTTT.

V is TRBV10-3 and J is TRBJ2-7, with TRBD1 matching 10 bases. V dropped 4 bases and J dropped 2; count of bases not matched to a gene: 2. This CDR3 contains 14 residues. CDR1 is ENHRY and CDR2 is SYGVKD in the germline V gene. The CDR3 DNA follows: TGTGCCATCAGTGGGGGACAGGGGCCCTACGAGCAGTACTTC. Translation: CAISGGQGPYEQYF.